This T cell receptor beta chain is drawn from a study of T cell responses to AZD1222 COVID-19 vaccine. Findings and caveats of the study: Recipients of two AZD1222 doses showed rising Spike-specific TCR breadth and depth. Scientists sampled the repertoires only once the peak T cell response had passed.

Regarding this clone: Its antigen remains unidentified. Other DNA sequences within the sample encode an identical CDR3.

V shed 5 bases and J shed 8 bases, with 4 bases lying between them. This CDR3 comprises 11 residues. Per germline, CDR1 SGHTA and CDR2 FQGNSA. TCRdb's copy holds only in-frame clones and misses some; the assay was immunoSEQ multiplex PCR. In total, the table holds about 140,000 clones. The chain is built from TRBV7-2 and TRBJ1-6; no clear D gene. This TCR came from an adult in good health. The material sequenced was peripheral blood. The CDR3 DNA sequence: TGTGCCAGCAGCCTGGATTCACCCCTCCACTTT. Protein: CASSLDSPLHF.